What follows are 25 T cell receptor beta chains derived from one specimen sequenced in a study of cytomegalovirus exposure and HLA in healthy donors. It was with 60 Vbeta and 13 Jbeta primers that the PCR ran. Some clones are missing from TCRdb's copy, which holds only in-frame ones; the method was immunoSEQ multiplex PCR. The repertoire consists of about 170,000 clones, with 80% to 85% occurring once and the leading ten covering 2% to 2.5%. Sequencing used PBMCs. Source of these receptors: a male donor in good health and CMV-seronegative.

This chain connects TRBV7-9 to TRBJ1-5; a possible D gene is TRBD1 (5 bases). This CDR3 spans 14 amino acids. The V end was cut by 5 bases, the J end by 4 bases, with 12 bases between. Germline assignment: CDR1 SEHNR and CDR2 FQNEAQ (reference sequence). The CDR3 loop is CASSTGRENQPQHF. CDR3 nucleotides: TGTGCCAGCAGCACGGGACGGGAGAATCAGCCCCAGCATTTT.

The CDR3 sequence: CASSRGGGGLQETQYF. The DNA for the CDR3 is TGTGCCAGCAGCCGGGGGGGCGGGGGGCTCCAAGAGACCCAGTACTTC. The chain recombines TRBV5-4 with TRBJ2-5; the match to TRBD2 covers 8 bases. Germline-derived CDR1 and CDR2 are SGHNT and YYREEE (reference sequence). Losses at the gene ends were 4 bases for V and 1 base for J; bases not matched to a gene: 9. The CDR3 has 16 amino acids.

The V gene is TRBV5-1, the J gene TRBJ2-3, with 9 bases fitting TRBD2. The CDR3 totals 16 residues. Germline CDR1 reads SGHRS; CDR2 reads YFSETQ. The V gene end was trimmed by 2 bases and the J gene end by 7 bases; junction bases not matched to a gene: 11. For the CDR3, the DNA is TGCGCCAGCAGCTTACTTTCTAGCGGGGTGTCAAATACGCAGTATTTT. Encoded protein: CASSLLSSGVSNTQYF.

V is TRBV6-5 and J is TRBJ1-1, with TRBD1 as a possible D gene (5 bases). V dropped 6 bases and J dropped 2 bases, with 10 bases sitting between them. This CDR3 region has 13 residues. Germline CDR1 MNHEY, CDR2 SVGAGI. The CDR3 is CASSRQRNTEAFF. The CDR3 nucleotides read TGTGCCAGCAGCCGACAGCGTAACACTGAAGCTTTCTTT.

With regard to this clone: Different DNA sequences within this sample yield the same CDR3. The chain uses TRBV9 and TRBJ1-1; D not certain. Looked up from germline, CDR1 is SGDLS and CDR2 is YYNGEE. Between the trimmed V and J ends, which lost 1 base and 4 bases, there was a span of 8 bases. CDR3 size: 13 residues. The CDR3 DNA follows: TGTGCCAGCAGCGTACGGGGTGGCACTGAAGCTTTCTTT. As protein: CASSVRGGTEAFF.

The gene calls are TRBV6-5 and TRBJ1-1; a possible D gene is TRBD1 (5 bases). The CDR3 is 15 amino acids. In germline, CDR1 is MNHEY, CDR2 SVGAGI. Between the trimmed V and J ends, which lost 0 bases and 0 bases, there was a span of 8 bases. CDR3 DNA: TGTGCCAGCAGTTACTCCGGGGGTTTGAACACTGAAGCTTTCTTT. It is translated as CASSYSGGLNTEAFF.

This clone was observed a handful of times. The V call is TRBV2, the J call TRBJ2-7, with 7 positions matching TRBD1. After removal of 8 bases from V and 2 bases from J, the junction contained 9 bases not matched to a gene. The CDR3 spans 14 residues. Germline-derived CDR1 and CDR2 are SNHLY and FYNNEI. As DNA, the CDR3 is TGTGCCAGCTTGACCGGGACAGAGGCCTACGAGCAGTACTTC. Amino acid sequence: CASLTGTEAYEQYF.

The DNA of the CDR3 is TGTGCCAGCAGCTGGAGACAGGGGGCTTACGAGCAGTACTTC. Protein product: CASSWRQGAYEQYF. The V gene is TRBV27, the J gene TRBJ2-7; 10 nucleotides agree with TRBD1. Per germline, CDR1 MNHEY and CDR2 SMNVEV (reference sequence). CDR3 length: 14 residues. After removal of 6 bases from V and 4 bases from J, the junction contained 6 bases not matched to a gene.

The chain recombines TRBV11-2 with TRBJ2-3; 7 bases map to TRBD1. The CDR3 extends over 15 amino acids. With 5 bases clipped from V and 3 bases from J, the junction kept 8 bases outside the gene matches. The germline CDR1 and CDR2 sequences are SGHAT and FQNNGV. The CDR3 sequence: CASSRNRGGTDTQYF. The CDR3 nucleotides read TGTGCCAGCAGCCGGAACAGGGGTGGAACAGATACGCAGTATTTT. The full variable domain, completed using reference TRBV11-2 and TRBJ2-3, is EAGVAQSPRYKIIEKRQSVAFWCNPISGHATLYWYQQILGQGPKLLIQFQNNGVVDDSQLPKDRFSAERLKGVDSTLKIQPAKLEDSAVYLCASSRNRGGTDTQYFGPGTRLTVL.

The CDR3 region is CASSLRQGNQPQHF. CDR3 bases: TGTGCCAGTAGCCTCCGACAGGGCAATCAGCCCCAGCATTTT. The rearrangement links TRBV19 to TRBJ1-5, with D maybe TRBD1 (6 bases). V was shortened by 6 bases and J by 2 bases, with 11 bases between the two germline ends. CDR1 is LNHDA, CDR2 SQIVND, per germline (reference sequence). This CDR3 region has 14 residues.

The DNA for the CDR3 is TGTGCCAGCAGCTTGGCGGCTAACTATGGCTACACCTTC. Translated: CASSLAANYGYTF. V and J are TRBV11-2 and TRBJ1-2, with D hard to call. Germline V gene lookup returns CDR1 SGHAT and CDR2 FQNNGV. The CDR3 loop spans 13 amino acids. V lost 3 bases, J lost 0 bases, and 5 bases lay in between.

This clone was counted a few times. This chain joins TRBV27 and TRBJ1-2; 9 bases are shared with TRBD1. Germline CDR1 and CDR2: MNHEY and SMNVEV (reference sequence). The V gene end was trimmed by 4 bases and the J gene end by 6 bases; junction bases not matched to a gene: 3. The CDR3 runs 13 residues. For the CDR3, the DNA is TGTGCCAGCAGTTCGACAGGGGGGAATGGCTACACCTTC. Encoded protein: CASSSTGGNGYTF.

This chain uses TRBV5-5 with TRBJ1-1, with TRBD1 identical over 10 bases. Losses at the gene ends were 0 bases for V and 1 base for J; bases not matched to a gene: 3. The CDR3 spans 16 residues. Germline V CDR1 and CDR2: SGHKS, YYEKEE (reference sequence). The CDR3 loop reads CASSLDRTGGNTEAFF. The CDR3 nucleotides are TGTGCCAGCAGCTTGGATAGGACAGGGGGGAACACTGAAGCTTTCTTT.

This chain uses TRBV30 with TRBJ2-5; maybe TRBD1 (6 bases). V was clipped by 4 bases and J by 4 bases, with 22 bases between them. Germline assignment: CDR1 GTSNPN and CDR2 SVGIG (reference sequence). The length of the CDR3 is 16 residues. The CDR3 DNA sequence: TGTGCCTGGACGAGAAAAATCCGACTCAGGGGAGAGACCCAGTACTTC. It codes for CAWTRKIRLRGETQYF.

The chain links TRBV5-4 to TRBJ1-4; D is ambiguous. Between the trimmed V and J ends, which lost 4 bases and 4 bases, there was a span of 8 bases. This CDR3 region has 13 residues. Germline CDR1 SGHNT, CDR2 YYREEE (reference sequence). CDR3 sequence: CASSSGDNEKLFF. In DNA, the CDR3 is TGTGCCAGCAGCAGCGGGGATAATGAAAAACTGTTTTTT.

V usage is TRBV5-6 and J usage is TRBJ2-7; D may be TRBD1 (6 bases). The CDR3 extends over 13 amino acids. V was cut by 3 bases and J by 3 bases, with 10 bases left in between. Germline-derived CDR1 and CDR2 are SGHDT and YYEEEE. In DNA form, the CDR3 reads TGTGCCAGCAGCTCGACAGGCCGCTACGAGCAGTACTTC. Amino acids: CASSSTGRYEQYF.

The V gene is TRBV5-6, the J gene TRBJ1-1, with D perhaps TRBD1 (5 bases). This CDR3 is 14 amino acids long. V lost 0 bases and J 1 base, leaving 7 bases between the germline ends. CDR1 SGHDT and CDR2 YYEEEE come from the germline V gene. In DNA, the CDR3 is TGTGCCAGCAGCTTGGAAAGGGGGAACACTGAAGCTTTCTTT. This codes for CASSLERGNTEAFF.

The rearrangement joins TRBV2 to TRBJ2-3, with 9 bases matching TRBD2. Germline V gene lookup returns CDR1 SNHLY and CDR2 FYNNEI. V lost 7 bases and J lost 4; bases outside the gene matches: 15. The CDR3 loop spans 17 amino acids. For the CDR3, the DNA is TGTGCCAGCAACCGGGTCGGGCGGGGGGGCGGAGCAGATACGCAGTATTTT. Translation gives CASNRVGRGGGADTQYF. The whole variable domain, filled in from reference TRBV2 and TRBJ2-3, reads EPEVTQTPSHQVTQMGQEVILRCVPISNHLYFYWYRQILGQKVEFLVSFYNNEISEKSEIFDDQFSVERPDGSNFTLKIRSTKLEDSAMYFCASNRVGRGGGADTQYFGPGTRLTVL.

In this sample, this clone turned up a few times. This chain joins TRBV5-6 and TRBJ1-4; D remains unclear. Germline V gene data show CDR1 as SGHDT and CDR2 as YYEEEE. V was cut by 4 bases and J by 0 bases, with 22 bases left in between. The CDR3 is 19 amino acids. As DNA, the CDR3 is TGTGCCAGCAGCCTACCACCACGAGAGAGGAGGGCAACTAATGAAAAACTGTTTTTT. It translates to CASSLPPRERRATNEKLFF.

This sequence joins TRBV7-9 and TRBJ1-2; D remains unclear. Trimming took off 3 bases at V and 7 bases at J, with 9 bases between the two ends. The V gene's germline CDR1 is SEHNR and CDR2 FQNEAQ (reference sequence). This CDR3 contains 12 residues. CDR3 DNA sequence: TGTGCCAGCAGCTTTGAGGAGGGTGGCTACACCTTC. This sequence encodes CASSFEEGGYTF.

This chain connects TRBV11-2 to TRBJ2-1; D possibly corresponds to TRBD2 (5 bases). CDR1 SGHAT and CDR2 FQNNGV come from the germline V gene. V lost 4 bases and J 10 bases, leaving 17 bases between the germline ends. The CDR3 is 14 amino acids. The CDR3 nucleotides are TGTGCCAGCAGCTCCGGAAGGCGTCAGCGGGAGCAGTTCTTC. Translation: CASSSGRRQREQFF.

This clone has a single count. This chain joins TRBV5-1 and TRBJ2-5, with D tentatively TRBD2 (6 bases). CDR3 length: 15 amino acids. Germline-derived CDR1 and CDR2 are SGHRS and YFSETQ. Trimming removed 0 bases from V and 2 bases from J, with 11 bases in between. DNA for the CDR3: TGCGCCAGCAGCTTGGCAGCCGGGAGACAAGAGACCCAGTACTTC. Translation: CASSLAAGRQETQYF.

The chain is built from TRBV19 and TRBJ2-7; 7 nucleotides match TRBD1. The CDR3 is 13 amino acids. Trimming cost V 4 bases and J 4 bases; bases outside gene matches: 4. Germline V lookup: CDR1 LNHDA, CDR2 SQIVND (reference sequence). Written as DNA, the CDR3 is TGTGCCAGTAGTAGGGACAGTATATACGAGCAGTACTTC. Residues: CASSRDSIYEQYF.

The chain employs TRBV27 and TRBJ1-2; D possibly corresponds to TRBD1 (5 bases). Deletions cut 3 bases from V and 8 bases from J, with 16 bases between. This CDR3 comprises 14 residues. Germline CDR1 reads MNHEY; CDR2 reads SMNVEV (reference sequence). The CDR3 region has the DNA TGTGCCAGCAGTTTCTCAGGAGGCGGGGGAGGCTACACCTTC. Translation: CASSFSGGGGGYTF.

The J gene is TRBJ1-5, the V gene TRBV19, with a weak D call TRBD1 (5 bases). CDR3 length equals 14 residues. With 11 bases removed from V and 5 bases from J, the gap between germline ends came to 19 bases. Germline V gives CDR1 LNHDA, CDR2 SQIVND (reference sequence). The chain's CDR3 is CACATGLAHQPQHF. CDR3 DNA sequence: TGTGCCTGTGCGACGGGACTGGCGCATCAGCCCCAGCATTTT.